Below are 12 T cell receptor beta chains sequenced from a single sample in a study of human T cells and chemical hapten exposure (dated by TCRdb to the early 2020s). The library was obtained by RACE. Sequenced using a NextSeq 500. The public reads were quality trimmed at Q25 with fastp and then assembled into clones with MiXCR by TCRdb, keeping productive beta chains. Under each unique CDR3 protein, matching rows form one entry showing the most common genes and DNA. Recorded for this sample are about 260,000 distinct CDR3 sequences; about 9.4% of them occurred a single time. Of the sample, around 2.5% falls within the top ten clones. The sample's time point label, decoded: pre-sensitization, week 0. Interpreted using the paper, the treatment or condition label stands for: therapeutic diphenylcyclopropenone sensitization with weekly scalp DPC. The specimen comprised whole blood, sampled in connection with sensitization to the hapten diphenylcyclopropenone (DPC). These receptors were obtained from a woman aged 40 to 49 with alopecia areata. Some clones in this sample may be carry-over from other donors' samples.

This clonotype was observed a handful of times. This chain links TRBV7-9 with TRBJ2-7; TRBD1 matches 10 bases. This CDR3 contains 16 residues. With 4 bases clipped from V and 2 bases from J, the junction kept 8 bases outside the gene matches. Germline V gene lookup returns CDR1 SEHNR and CDR2 FQNEAQ (reference sequence). As DNA, the CDR3 is TGTGCCAGCAGCTCGCCGGGACAGGGGAGGCCCTACGAGCAGTACTTC. Amino acids: CASSSPGQGRPYEQYF.

This clonotype has ten or more counts. The gene calls are TRBV7-9 and TRBJ2-1; D uncertain. This CDR3 has 15 residues. Trimming took off 6 bases at V and 2 bases at J, with 14 bases between the two ends. Germline values: CDR1 SEHNR, CDR2 FQNEAQ (reference sequence). The CDR3 bases are TGTGCCAGCAGTATCCGAACGTCTCCCTACAATGAGCAGTTCTTC. Its translation is CASSIRTSPYNEQFF.

The chain employs TRBV24-1 and TRBJ1-5; TRBD1 aligns across 7 bases. V lost 4 bases, J lost 4 bases, and 3 bases stayed unmatched. The germline V gene has CDR1 KGHDR and CDR2 SFDVKD. CDR3 size: 14 residues. The DNA for the CDR3 is TGTGCCACCAGTGAGACAGGGCCGAATCAGCCCCAGCATTTT. Protein: CATSETGPNQPQHF.

The chain has TRBV28 and TRBJ1-2; a possible D gene is TRBD1 (5 bases). This CDR3 comprises 13 residues. Germline CDR1 is MDHEN and CDR2 is SYDVKM. V was pared by 6 bases and J by 6 bases, with 14 bases between. DNA of the CDR3: TGTGCCAGCAGGGAACAGGTTTCAAATGGCTACACCTTC. This codes for CASREQVSNGYTF.

This clonotype was seen ten or more times. The V gene is TRBV27, the J gene TRBJ2-2, with TRBD1 matching 7 bases. The CDR3 has 13 residues. The V and J ends lost 7 bases and 4 bases, in that order; junction bases with no gene match: 3. Germline CDR1 MNHEY, CDR2 SMNVEV (reference sequence). The CDR3: CASNNRGTGELFF. The CDR3 region has the DNA TGTGCCAGCAACAACAGGGGCACCGGGGAGCTGTTTTTT.

This clonotype has at least ten counts. V is TRBV6-5 and J is TRBJ1-6; TRBD1 matches at 7 bases. Unmatched junction bases numbered 8, after V lost 6 bases and J lost 15 bases. The CDR3 runs to 12 residues. Germline CDR1 reads MNHEY; CDR2 reads SVGAGI. The CDR3 spells CASSLLTGFLHF. In nucleotides, the CDR3 is TGTGCCAGCAGCTTATTGACAGGGTTCCTCCACTTT.

J is TRBJ2-3 and V is TRBV25-1, with 10 positions matching TRBD2. Germline V lookup: CDR1 MGHDK, CDR2 SYGVNS. This CDR3 spans 18 amino acids. J was trimmed by 0 bases and V by 2 bases; bases with no gene match: 8. CDR3 protein: CASSEMILAGESTDTQYF. As DNA, the CDR3 is TGTGCCAGCAGTGAAATGATCCTAGCGGGAGAAAGCACAGATACGCAGTATTTT.

This chain joins TRBV6-5 and TRBJ2-7; 11 bases fit TRBD1. V was pared by 5 bases and J by 6 bases, with 9 bases of the junction left unmatched. Germline V lookup: CDR1 MNHEY, CDR2 SVGAGI. The CDR3 spans 15 residues. CDR3 protein: CASSPRGTGGGEQYF. DNA for the CDR3: TGTGCCAGCAGTCCCCGGGGGACAGGGGGTGGCGAGCAGTACTTC.

This clonotype was found a few times. The rearrangement uses TRBV7-2 and TRBJ2-7; 8 bases match TRBD1. Germline V gives CDR1 SGHTA, CDR2 FQGNSA. V shed 4 bases, J shed 1 base, and the junction held 6 bases outside the gene matches. There are 15 residues in the CDR3. The CDR3 DNA is TGTGCCAGCAGCTCGGGACAGGCGGGATCCTACGAGCAGTACTTC. Translated, it gives CASSSGQAGSYEQYF.

The rearrangement uses TRBV6-5 and TRBJ2-5, with D maybe TRBD2 (7 bases). Germline CDR1 reads MNHEY; CDR2 reads SVGAGI. This CDR3 region has 17 residues. V was shortened by 0 bases and J by 0 bases, with 14 bases between the two germline ends. In DNA form, the CDR3 reads TGTGCCAGCAGTTACTCCGGACTAGGGGGGAACCAAGAGACCCAGTACTTC. Protein sequence: CASSYSGLGGNQETQYF.

V and J are TRBV20-1 and TRBJ2-5, with 8 bases matching TRBD2. Per the germline V gene, CDR1 is DFQATT and CDR2 is SNEGSKA (reference sequence). V trimming: 3 bases; J trimming: 2 bases; junction bases outside the gene matches: 11. The CDR3 covers 16 residues. CDR3 protein: CSARVGSGSLQETQYF. The CDR3 DNA is TGCAGTGCTAGGGTGGGAAGCGGGAGCCTACAAGAGACCCAGTACTTC.

This clonotype was recorded at least ten times. The chain links TRBV10-2 to TRBJ2-7; 10 bases match TRBD1. Germline V CDR1 and CDR2: WSHSY, SAAADI. With V trimmed by 6 bases and J by 6 bases, 5 bases remained unmatched. CDR3 size: 13 residues. This CDR3 reads CASSPRTGGEQYF. CDR3 in DNA: TGCGCCAGCAGCCCTAGGACAGGGGGCGAGCAGTACTTC.